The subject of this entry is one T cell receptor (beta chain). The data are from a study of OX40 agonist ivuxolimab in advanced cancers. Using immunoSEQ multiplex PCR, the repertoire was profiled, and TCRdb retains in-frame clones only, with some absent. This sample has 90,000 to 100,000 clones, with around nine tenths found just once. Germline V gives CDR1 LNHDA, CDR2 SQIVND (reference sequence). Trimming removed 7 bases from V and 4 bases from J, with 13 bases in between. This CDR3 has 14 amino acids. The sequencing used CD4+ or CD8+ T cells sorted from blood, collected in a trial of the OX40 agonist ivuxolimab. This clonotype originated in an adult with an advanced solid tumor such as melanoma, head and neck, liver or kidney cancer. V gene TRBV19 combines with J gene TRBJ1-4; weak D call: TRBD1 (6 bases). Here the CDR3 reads CASTTGTINEKLFF. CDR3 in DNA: TGTGCCAGTACCACAGGGACCATTAATGAAAAACTGTTTTTT.